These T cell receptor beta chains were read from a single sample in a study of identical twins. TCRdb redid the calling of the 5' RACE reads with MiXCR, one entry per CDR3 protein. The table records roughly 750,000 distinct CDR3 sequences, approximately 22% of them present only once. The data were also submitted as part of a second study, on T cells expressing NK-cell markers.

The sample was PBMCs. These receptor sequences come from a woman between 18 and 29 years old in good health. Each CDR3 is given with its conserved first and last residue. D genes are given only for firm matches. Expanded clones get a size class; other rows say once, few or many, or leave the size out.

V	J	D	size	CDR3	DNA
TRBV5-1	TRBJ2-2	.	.	CASSGQAHGELFF	TGCGCCAGCAGCGGACAAGCTCACGGGGAGCTGTTTTTT
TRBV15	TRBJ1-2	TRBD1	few	CATSRIRDSRINGYTF	TGTGCCACCAGCAGAATCCGGGACAGTAGGATAAATGGCTACACCTTC
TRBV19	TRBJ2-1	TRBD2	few	CASSMIGGVIYNEQFF	TGTGCCAGTAGTATGATCGGGGGGGTAATTTACAATGAGCAGTTCTTC
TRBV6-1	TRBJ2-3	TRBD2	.	CASRRSGGAKDTQYF	TGTGCCAGCCGTAGGAGCGGGGGGGCGAAAGATACGCAGTATTTT
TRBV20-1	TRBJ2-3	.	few	CSASHGLDTQYF	TGCAGTGCTAGTCACGGGTTAGATACGCAGTATTTT
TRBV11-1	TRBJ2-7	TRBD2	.	CASSSGTSGGPISYEQYF	TGTGCCAGCAGTTCCGGGACTAGCGGGGGGCCGATTTCCTACGAGCAGTACTTC
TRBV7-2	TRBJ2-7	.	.	CASTASFGSFYEQYF	TGTGCCAGCACCGCATCTTTTGGCAGCTTCTACGAGCAGTACTTC
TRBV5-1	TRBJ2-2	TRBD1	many	CASSPWDRGKNTGELFF	TGCGCCAGCAGCCCTTGGGACAGGGGAAAGAACACCGGGGAGCTGTTTTTT
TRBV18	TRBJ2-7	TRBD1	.	CASSPRTGIPYEQYF	TGTGCCAGCTCACCACGGACAGGGATCCCCTACGAGCAGTACTTC
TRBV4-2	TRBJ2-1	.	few	CASSQALRAYNEQFF	TGTGCCAGCAGCCAGGCCTTGAGAGCCTACAATGAGCAGTTCTTC
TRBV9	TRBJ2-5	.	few	CASSDPRETQYF	TGTGCCAGCAGCGACCCCAGGGAGACCCAGTACTTC
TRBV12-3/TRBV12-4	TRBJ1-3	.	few	CASSLRENGNTIYF	TGTGCCAGCAGTTTACGAGAAAATGGAAACACCATATATTTT
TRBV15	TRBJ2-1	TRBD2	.	CATSRGVSAGGPYEQFF	TGTGCCACCAGCAGAGGAGTGTCTGCGGGGGGGCCCTATGAGCAGTTCTTC
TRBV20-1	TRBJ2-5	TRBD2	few	CSASGKSGGQETQYF	TGCAGTGCTAGTGGGAAGTCGGGGGGACAAGAGACCCAGTACTTC
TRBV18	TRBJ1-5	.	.	CASSPDSFSNQPQHF	TGTGCCAGCTCCCCGGACAGTTTTAGCAATCAGCCCCAGCATTTT
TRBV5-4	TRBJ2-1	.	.	CASSLAAGETGYEQFF	TGTGCCAGCAGCTTGGCCGCTGGGGAGACGGGGTATGAGCAGTTCTTC
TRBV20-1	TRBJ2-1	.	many	CSASIGGPYNEQFF	TGCAGTGCTAGTATCGGGGGGCCATACAATGAGCAGTTCTTC
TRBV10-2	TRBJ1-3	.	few	CASSEGKQTLYF	TGCGCCAGCAGTGAGGGTAAACAGACCTTATATTTT
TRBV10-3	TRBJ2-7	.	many	CAISAHDSTGGKWTYEQYF	TGTGCCATCAGTGCCCATGATTCGACGGGTGGAAAGTGGACCTACGAGCAGTACTTC
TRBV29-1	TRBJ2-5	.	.	CSVLYGTGNFETQYF	TGCAGCGTCCTATACGGCACAGGGAATTTTGAGACCCAGTACTTC
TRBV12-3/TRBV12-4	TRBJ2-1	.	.	CASSAVQGHEQFF	TGTGCCAGCAGTGCCGTACAGGGCCATGAGCAGTTCTTC
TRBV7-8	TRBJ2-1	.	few	CASSLNSLSSYNEQFF	TGTGCCAGCAGCTTAAATTCCCTAAGCTCCTACAATGAGCAGTTCTTC
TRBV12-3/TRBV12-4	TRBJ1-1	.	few	CASRPDRTEAFF	TGTGCCAGCAGACCGGACAGAACTGAAGCTTTCTTT
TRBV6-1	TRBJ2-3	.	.	CASSISRDPKGDTQYF	TGTGCCAGCAGTATATCCCGGGACCCAAAGGGAGATACGCAGTATTTT
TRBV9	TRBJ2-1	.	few	CASSVGLITSTNEQFF	TGTGCCAGCAGCGTTGGTCTTATCACCTCCACCAATGAGCAGTTCTTC
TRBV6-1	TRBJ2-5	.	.	CASTRPPQGARETQYF	TGTGCCAGCACCCGACCTCCACAGGGCGCACGGGAGACCCAGTACTTC
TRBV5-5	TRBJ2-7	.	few	CASSLYGTPKDYEQYF	TGTGCCAGCAGCTTGTACGGGACCCCAAAAGACTACGAGCAGTACTTC
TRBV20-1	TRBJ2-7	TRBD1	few	CSARETGDGEQYF	TGCAGTGCTAGAGAAACAGGGGATGGCGAGCAGTACTTC
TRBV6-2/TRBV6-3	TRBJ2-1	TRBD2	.	CASRRSTSGGFYNEQFF	TGTGCCAGCAGGAGATCTACTAGCGGAGGTTTCTACAATGAGCAGTTCTTC
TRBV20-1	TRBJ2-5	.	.	CSALGGIRRETQYF	TGCAGTGCGTTAGGGGGAATTCGGCGAGAGACCCAGTACTTC
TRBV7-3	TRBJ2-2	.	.	CASRQTGSTGELFF	TGTGCCAGCAGACAGACAGGATCCACCGGGGAGCTGTTTTTT
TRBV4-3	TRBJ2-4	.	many	CASSQVVSSAQNIQYF	TGCGCCAGCAGCCAAGTCGTCAGTTCGGCCCAAAACATTCAGTACTTC
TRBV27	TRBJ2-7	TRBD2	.	CASSLQTSGGPYEQYF	TGTGCCAGCAGTCTACAGACTAGCGGGGGGCCCTACGAGCAGTACTTC
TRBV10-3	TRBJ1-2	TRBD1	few	CAIGDRVSYGYTF	TGTGCCATAGGGGACAGGGTTTCCTATGGCTACACCTTC
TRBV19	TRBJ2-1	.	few	CASSSGQSNEQFF	TGTGCCAGTAGTTCGGGACAAAGCAATGAGCAGTTCTTC
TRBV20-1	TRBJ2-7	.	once	CSAREGTAYEQYF	TGCAGTGCTAGAGAAGGGACTGCCTACGAGCAGTACTTC
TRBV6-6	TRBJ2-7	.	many	CASSYSRDEQYF	TGTGCCAGCAGTTACTCCAGGGACGAGCAGTACTTC
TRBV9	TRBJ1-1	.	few	CASSVGKETVNTEAFF	TGTGCCAGCAGCGTAGGTAAGGAGACGGTGAACACTGAAGCTTTCTTT
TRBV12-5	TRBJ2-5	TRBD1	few	CASGLGRTGARFRQETQYF	TGTGCTAGTGGTTTGGGCCGCACAGGGGCCCGTTTTCGACAAGAGACCCAGTACTTC
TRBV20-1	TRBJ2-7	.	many	CSAGLTGLSSYEQYF	TGCAGTGCTGGCCTAACAGGGTTGAGCTCCTACGAGCAGTACTTC
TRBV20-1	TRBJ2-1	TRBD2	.	CSASGREEENEQFF	TGCAGTGCTAGCGGGAGGGAGGAGGAGAATGAGCAGTTCTTC
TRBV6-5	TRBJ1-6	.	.	CASRSTAYNSPLHF	TGTGCCAGCCGTTCTACGGCTTATAATTCACCCCTCCACTTT
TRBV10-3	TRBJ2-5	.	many	CAIKAQETQYF	TGTGCCATCAAGGCCCAAGAGACCCAGTACTTC